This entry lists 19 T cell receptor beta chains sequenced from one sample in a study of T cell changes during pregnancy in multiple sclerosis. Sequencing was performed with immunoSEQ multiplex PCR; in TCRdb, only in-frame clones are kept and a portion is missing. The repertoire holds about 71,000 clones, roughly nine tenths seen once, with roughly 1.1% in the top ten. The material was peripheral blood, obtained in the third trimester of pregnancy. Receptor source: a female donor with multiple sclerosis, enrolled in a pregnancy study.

CDR3: CASSVDQWGGSTDTQYF. CDR3 DNA: TGTGCCAGCAGCGTAGATCAATGGGGAGGATCCACAGATACGCAGTATTTT. V gene TRBV9 combines with J gene TRBJ2-3; tentative D call: TRBD2 (6 bases). V lost 0 bases, J lost 2 bases, and 16 bases lay in between. The CDR3 sequence is 17 residues long. Germline CDR1 is SGDLS and CDR2 is YYNGEE.

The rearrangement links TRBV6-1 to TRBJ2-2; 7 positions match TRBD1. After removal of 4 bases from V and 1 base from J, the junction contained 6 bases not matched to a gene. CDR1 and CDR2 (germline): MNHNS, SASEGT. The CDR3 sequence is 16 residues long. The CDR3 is CASSGNRDRNTGELFF. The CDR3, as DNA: TGTGCCAGCAGTGGGAACCGGGACAGGAACACCGGGGAGCTGTTTTTT.

CDR3 in DNA: TGTGCCAGCAGTTTTGGGAGGGATAACTATGGCTACACCTTC. Its translation: CASSFGRDNYGYTF. The chain employs TRBV28 and TRBJ1-2; D remains unclear. Germline CDR1 and CDR2: MDHEN and SYDVKM. This CDR3 spans 14 amino acids. Trimming removed 3 bases at V and 1 base at J, with 9 bases between.

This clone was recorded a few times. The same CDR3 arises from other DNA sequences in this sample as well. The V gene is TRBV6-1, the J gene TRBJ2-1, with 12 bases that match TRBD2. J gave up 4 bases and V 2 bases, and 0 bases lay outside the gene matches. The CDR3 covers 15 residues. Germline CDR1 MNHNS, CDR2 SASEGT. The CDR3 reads CASSELAGGYNEQFF. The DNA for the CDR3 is TGTGCCAGCAGTGAACTAGCGGGAGGGTACAATGAGCAGTTCTTC.

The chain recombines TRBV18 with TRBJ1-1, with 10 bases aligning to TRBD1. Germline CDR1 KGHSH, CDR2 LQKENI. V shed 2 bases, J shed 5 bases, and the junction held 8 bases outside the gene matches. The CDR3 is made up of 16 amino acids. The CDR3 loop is CASSPSTGGVWTEAFF. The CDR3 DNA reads TGTGCCAGCTCACCATCGACAGGGGGCGTGTGGACTGAAGCTTTCTTT.

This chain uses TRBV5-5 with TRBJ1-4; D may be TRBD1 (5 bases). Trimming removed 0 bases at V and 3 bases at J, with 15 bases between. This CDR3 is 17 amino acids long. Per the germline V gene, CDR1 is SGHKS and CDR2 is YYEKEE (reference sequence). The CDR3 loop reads CASSLDGAGRANEKLFF. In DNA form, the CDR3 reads TGTGCCAGCAGCTTGGATGGGGCCGGGAGGGCTAATGAAAAACTGTTTTTT.

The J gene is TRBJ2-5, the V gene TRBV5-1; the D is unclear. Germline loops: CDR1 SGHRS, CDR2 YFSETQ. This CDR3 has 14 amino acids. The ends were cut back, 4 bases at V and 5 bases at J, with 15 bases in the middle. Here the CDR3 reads CASSQSFPGETQYF. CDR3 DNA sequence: TGCGCCAGCAGCCAAAGTTTCCCCGGGGAGACCCAGTACTTC. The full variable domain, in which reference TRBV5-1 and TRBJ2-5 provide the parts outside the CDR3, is KAGVTQTPRYLIKTRGQQVTLSCSPISGHRSVSWYQQTPGQGLQFLFEYFSETQRNKGNFPGRFSGRQFSNSRSEMNVSTLELGDSALYLCASSQSFPGETQYFGPGTRLLVL.

The DNA for the CDR3 is TGCAGCGTTTCAGACAGGGGCATCAATCAGCCCCAGCATTTT. Protein: CSVSDRGINQPQHF. This chain links TRBV29-1 with TRBJ1-5; 8 nucleotides align to TRBD1. CDR3 size: 14 residues. Germline trimming cut 5 bases from V and 3 bases from J; bases unmatched to any gene: 6. Per germline, CDR1 SQVTM and CDR2 ANQGSEA. Using reference TRBV29-1 and TRBJ1-5 for the parts outside the CDR3, the full variable domain is SAVISQKPSRDICQRGTSLTIQCQVDSQVTMMFWYRQQPGQSLTLIATANQGSEATYESGFVIDKFPISRPNLTFSTLTVSNMSPEDSSIYLCSVSDRGINQPQHFGDGTRLSIL.

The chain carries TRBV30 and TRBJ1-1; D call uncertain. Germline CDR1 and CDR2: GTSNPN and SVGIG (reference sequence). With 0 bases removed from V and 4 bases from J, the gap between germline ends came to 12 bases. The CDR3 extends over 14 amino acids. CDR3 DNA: TGTGCCTGGAGTGTACTTGAGGGAATCACTGAAGCTTTCTTT. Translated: CAWSVLEGITEAFF.

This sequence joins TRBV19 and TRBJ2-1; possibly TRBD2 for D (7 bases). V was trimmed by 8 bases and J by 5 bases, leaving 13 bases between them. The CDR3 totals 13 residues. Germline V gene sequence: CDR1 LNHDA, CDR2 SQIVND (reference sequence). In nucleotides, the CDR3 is TGTGCCAGTCGGGGGGAGGGGGACAATGAGCAGTTCTTC. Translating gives CASRGEGDNEQFF.

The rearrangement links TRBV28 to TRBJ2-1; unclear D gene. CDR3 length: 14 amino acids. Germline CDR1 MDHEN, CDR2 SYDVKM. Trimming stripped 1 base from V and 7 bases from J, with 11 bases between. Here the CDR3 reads CASSLSPKRNEQFF. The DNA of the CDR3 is TGTGCCAGCAGTTTATCGCCGAAACGGAATGAGCAGTTCTTC. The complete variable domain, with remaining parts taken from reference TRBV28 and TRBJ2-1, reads DVKVTQSSRYLVKRTGEKVFLECVQDMDHENMFWYRQDPGLGLRLIYFSYDVKMKEKGDIPEGYSVSREKKERFSLILESASTNQTSMYLCASSLSPKRNEQFFGPGTRLTVL.

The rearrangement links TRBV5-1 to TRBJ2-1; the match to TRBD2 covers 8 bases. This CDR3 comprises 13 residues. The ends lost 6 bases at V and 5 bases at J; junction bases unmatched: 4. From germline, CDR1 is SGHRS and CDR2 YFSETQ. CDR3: CASTPGGDNEQFF. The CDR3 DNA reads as TGCGCCAGCACCCCGGGAGGGGACAATGAGCAGTTCTTC.

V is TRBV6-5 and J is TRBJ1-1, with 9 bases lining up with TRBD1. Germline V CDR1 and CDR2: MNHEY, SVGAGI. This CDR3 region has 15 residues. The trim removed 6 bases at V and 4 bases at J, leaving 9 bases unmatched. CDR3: CASRYRGRRVTEAFF. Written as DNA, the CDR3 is TGTGCCAGCAGGTACAGGGGGCGCCGGGTCACTGAAGCTTTCTTT.

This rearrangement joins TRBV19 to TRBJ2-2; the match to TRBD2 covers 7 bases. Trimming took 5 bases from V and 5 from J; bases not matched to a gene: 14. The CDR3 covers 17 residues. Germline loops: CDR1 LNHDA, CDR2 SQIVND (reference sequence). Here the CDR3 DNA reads TGTGCCAGTAGTCCCCAGATCTGGGAGGGAAGAACCGGGGAGCTGTTTTTT. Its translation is CASSPQIWEGRTGELFF.

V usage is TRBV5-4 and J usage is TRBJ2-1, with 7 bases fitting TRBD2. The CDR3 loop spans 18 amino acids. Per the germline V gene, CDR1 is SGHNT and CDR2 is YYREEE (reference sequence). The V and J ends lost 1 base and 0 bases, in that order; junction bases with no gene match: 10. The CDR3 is CASSLFWGGESSYNEQFF. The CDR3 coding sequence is TGTGCCAGCAGCTTGTTTTGGGGGGGTGAGAGCTCCTACAATGAGCAGTTCTTC.

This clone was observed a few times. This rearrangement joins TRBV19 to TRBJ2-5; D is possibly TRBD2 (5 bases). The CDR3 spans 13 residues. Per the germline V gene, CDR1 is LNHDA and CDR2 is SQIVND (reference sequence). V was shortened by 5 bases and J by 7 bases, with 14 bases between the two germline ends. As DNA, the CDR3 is TGTGCCAGTAGTGGTACGGGGTGGGCGACCCAGTACTTC. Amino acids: CASSGTGWATQYF.

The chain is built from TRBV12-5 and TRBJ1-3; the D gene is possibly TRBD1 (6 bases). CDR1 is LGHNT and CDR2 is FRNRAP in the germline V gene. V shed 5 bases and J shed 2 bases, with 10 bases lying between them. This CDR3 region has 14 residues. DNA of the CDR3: TGTGCTAGTGGTATAGGACAGACTGGAAACACCATATATTTT. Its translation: CASGIGQTGNTIYF.

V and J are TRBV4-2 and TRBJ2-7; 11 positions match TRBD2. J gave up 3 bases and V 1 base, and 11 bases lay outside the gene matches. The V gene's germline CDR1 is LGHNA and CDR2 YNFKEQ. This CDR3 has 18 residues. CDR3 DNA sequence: TGTGCCAGCAGCCAAGGAGGGACTAGCGGTTCTAATTTCTACGAGCAGTACTTC. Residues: CASSQGGTSGSNFYEQYF.

In DNA, the CDR3 is TGCGCCAGCAGCTTGGAGGGGGACGCAGATACGCAGTATTTT. It is translated as CASSLEGDADTQYF. J is TRBJ2-3 and V is TRBV5-1, with a tentative D call TRBD1 (6 bases). The CDR3 runs to 14 residues. The germline V and J ends were trimmed by 0 bases and 4 bases, with 9 bases remaining between them. Germline V gene sequence: CDR1 SGHRS, CDR2 YFSETQ.